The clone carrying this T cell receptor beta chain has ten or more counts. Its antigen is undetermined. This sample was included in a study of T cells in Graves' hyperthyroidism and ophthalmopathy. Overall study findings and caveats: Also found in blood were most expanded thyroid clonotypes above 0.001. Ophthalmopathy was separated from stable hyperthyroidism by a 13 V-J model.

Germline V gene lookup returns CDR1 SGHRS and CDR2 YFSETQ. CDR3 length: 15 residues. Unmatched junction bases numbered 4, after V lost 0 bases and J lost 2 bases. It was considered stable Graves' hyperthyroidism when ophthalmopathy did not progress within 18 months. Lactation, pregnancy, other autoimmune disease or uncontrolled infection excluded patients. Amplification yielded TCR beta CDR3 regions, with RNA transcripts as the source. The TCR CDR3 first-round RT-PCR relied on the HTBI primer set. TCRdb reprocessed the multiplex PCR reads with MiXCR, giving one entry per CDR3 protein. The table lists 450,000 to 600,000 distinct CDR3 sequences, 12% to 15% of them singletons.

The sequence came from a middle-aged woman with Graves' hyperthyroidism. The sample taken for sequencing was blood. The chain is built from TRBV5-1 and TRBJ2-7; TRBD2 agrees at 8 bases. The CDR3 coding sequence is TGCGCCAGCAGCTTGGAATCGGGAGGGGCCTACGAGCAGTACTTC. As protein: CASSLESGGAYEQYF.